This TCR beta chain was observed in a study of molecular identifiers for immune sequencing clone quantification. V lost 2 bases and J lost 2; bases outside the gene matches: 7. This CDR3 spans 15 amino acids. CDR1 and CDR2 from the germline V gene are SQVTM and ANQGSEA. The sample holds many counts of this clonotype. Antigen: not known. TCRdb re-analysed the PCR reads in MiXCR, keeping a single row per CDR3 protein. The repertoire holds about 68,000 distinct CDR3 sequences, with over 15% as singletons. Study-wide points: Clones with over 20 RNA copies captured over 99% of effector molecules but under 1% of naive ones.

Naive CD8 T cells were sorted, and the gate applied was CD8+CD4-CCR7+CD45RA+. The sample was naive CD8+ T cells from blood, with Jurkat cell RNA spiked in. Subset meaning: FACS-sorted CD8+CD4-CCR7+CD45RA+ naive T cells. The rearrangement joins TRBV29-1 to TRBJ2-7, with 9 bases that match TRBD1. This sequence originates from a human donor in good health. Some libraries in this study had Jurkat cell RNA spiked in. The CDR3 nucleotides read TGCAGCGTTGAAAGACGGGACAGGGCAACCTACGAGCAGTACTTC. Translating gives CSVERRDRATYEQYF.